This TCR beta chain comes out of a study of blood T cell repertoires in COVID-19. Across the study: The cDNA or gDNA used as material had been derived from T cells, B-cell-depleted T cells, or PBMCs.

Sequenced by immunoSEQ multiplex PCR; TCRdb stores in-frame clones only, minus some. The sample gives about 120,000 clones, about 89% of which show up once; around 4.5% is in the top ten. CDR1 is SQVTM and CDR2 is ANQGSEA in the germline V gene. This CDR3 has 12 residues. The V end lost 3 bases, the J end lost 4 bases, and 9 bases lay between the germline ends. The chain links TRBV29-1 to TRBJ1-1; perhaps TRBD1 as D (5 bases). Sequencing used peripheral blood. This receptor was obtained from a man aged 60 to 75 with COVID-19, enrolled during active disease. The CDR3 reads CSVEWGVTEAFF. The CDR3 DNA follows: TGCAGCGTTGAGTGGGGGGTCACTGAAGCTTTCTTT.